This T cell receptor (beta chain) emerged from a study of T cells in Graves' hyperthyroidism and ophthalmopathy. TCR beta CDR3 region amplification was performed from RNA transcripts. When the TCR CDR3 underwent first-round RT-PCR, the HTBI primer set was used. Using its own MiXCR run on the multiplex PCR reads, TCRdb lists one record per CDR3 protein. Of 700,000 to 850,000 distinct CDR3 sequences listed, roughly 32% are singletons. Across 18 months, stable Graves' hyperthyroidism was marked by no progression to ophthalmopathy. Participants, patients aged 18 to 65, had newly diagnosed hyperthyroidism with a duration under 2 months. Each diagnosis was grounded in clinical symptoms, serum thyroxine and TRAb, thyroid ultrasound, and orbital computed tomography. This clonotype was counted ten times or more. Germline V gene lookup returns CDR1 SEHNR and CDR2 FQNEAQ (reference sequence). After removal of 3 bases from V and 7 bases from J, the junction contained 13 bases not matched to a gene. CDR3 length: 17 amino acids.

The sequence came from a woman in her 40s with Graves' hyperthyroidism. V usage is TRBV7-9 and J usage is TRBJ2-2, with 8 nucleotides matching TRBD1. Sample: blood. CDR3: CASSFSVGQGLDGELFF. The CDR3 nucleotides are TGTGCCAGCAGCTTCAGTGTCGGACAGGGTCTGGACGGGGAGCTGTTTTTT. Filled out from reference TRBV7-9 and TRBJ2-2, the complete variable domain reads DTGVSQNPRHKITKRGQNVTFRCDPISEHNRLYWYRQTLGQGPEFLTYFQNEAQLEKSRLLSDRFSAERPKGSFSTLEIQRTEQGDSAMYLCASSFSVGQGLDGELFFGEGSRLTVL.